This record looks at one TCR beta chain sequence and its context. Its antigen remains unknown. This sample was included in a study of T cells after posttransplantation cyclophosphamide. Clones were sequenced by immunoSEQ multiplex PCR, and TCRdb holds only the in-frame ones, with some missing. The repertoire holds some 27,000 clones, roughly 89% seen once, with around 3.5% in the top ten. The V gene's germline CDR1 is SGHTA and CDR2 FQGNSA. The CDR3 has 11 residues. The V and J ends lost 3 bases and 5 bases respectively, with 3 bases between them. Broader study findings: Blood and skin or GI T cell repertoires showed limited TRB overlap. After PTCy, TRB diversity resembled that of CNI/methotrexate controls. Later post-transplant blood repertoires were often dominated by donor CD8+ memory clones.

V usage is TRBV7-2 and J usage is TRBJ2-3; D call uncertain. The receptor's source is a man in his fifties. The sample comprised PBMCs. This chain's CDR3 is CASSFRDTQYF. Here the CDR3 DNA reads TGTGCCAGCAGCTTTCGAGATACGCAGTATTTT. Filled out from reference TRBV7-2 and TRBJ2-3, the complete variable domain reads GAGVSQSPSNKVTEKGKDVELRCDPISGHTALYWYRQSLGQGLEFLIYFQGNSAPDKSGLPSDRFSAERTGGSVSTLTIQRTQQEDSAVYLCASSFRDTQYFGPGTRLTVL.